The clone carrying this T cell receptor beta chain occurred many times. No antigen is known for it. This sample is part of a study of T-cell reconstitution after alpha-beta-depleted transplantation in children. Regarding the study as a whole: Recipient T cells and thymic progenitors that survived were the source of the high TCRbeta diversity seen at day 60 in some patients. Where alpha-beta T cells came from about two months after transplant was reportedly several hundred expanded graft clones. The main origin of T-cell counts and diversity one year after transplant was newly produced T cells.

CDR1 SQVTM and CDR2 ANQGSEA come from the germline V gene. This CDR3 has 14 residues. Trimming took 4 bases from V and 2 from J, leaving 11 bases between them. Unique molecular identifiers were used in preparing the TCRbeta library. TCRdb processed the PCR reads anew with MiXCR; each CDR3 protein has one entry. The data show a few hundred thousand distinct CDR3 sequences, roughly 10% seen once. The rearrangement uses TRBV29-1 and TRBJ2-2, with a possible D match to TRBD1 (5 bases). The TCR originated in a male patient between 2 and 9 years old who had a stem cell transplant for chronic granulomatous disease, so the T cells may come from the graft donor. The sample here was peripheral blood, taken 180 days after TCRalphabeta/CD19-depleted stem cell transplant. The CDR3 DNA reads TGCAGCGTTGTCCCCCAGGGCAACACCGGGGAGCTGTTTTTT. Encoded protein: CSVVPQGNTGELFF.